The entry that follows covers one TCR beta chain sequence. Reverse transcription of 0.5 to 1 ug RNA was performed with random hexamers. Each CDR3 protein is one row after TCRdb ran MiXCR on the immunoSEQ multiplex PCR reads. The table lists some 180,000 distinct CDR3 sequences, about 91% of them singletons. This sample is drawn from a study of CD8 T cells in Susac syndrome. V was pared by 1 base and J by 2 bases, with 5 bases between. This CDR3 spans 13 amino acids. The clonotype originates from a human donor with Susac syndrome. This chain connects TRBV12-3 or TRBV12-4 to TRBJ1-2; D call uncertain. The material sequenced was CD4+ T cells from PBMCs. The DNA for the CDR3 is TGTGCCAGCAGTTTAGGCCTGAACTATGGCTACACCTTC. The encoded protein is CASSLGLNYGYTF.